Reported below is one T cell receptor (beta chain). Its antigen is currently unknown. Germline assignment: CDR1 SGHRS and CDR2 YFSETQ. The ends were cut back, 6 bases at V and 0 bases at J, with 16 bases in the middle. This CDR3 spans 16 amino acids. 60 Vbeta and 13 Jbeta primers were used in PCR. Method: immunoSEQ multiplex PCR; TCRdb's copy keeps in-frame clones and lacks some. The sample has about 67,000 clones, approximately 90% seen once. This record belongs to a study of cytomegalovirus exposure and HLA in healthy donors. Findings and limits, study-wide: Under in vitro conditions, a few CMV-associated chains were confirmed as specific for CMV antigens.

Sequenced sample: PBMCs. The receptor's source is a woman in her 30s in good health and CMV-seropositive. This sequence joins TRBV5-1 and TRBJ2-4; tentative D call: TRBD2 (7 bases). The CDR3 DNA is TGCGCCAGCACCAAAGGGGGAGGGTCAGCCAAAAACATTCAGTACTTC. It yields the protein CASTKGGGSAKNIQYF. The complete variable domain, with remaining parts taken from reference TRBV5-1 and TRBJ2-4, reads KAGVTQTPRYLIKTRGQQVTLSCSPISGHRSVSWYQQTPGQGLQFLFEYFSETQRNKGNFPGRFSGRQFSNSRSEMNVSTLELGDSALYLCASTKGGGSAKNIQYFGAGTRLSVL.